This is a list of T cell receptor beta chains from one sample in a study of post-analysis software for immune sequencing data. TCRdb itself ran the PCR reads through MiXCR, one entry per CDR3 protein. The sample consists of about 570,000 distinct CDR3 sequences, roughly 34% of them appearing once. Material: blood. The receptors originated from a girl aged 2-17 years with multiple sclerosis. The CDR3 runs from the conserved cysteine through the conserved F or W. A D gene is named only where the DNA matches it firmly. Clone size is stated in some rows and not others, as once, few, many or a class when expanded.

>few|TRBD1|TRBJ2-5|TRBV25-1
CASSASGQGGYQETQYF
TGTGCCAGCAGTGCGTCCGGACAGGGCGGGTACCAAGAGACCCAGTACTTC
>few|NA|TRBJ1-1|TRBV6-5
CASSYRFGRSMNTEAFF
TGTGCCAGCAGTTACCGTTTTGGGAGGTCCATGAACACTGAAGCTTTCTTT
>NA|NA|TRBJ2-3|TRBV7-2
CAGSFSDADTQYF
TGTGCCGGCAGCTTCTCCGACGCAGATACGCAGTATTTT
>few|NA|TRBJ2-3|TRBV11-2
CASSLVGRLGTDTQYF
TGTGCCAGCAGCTTAGTTGGCCGACTTGGCACAGATACGCAGTATTTT
>many|NA|TRBJ1-5|TRBV12-3/TRBV12-4
CASSLAPPGGNQPQHF
TGTGCCAGCAGTTTGGCCCCCCCGGGCGGCAATCAGCCCCAGCATTTT
>few|TRBD2|TRBJ2-1|TRBV12-3/TRBV12-4
CASRGTSGVNNEQFF
TGTGCCAGCAGAGGGACTAGCGGGGTAAACAATGAGCAGTTCTTC
>NA|NA|TRBJ1-1|TRBV2
CASSKSQLDTEAFF
TGTGCCAGCAGCAAATCACAGCTGGACACTGAAGCTTTCTTT
>few|TRBD1|TRBJ1-5|TRBV12-3/TRBV12-4
CASRRTGPLSNQPQHF
TGTGCCAGCAGGAGGACAGGGCCCTTGAGCAATCAGCCCCAGCATTTT
>many|NA|TRBJ2-4|TRBV15
CATGSLVGKNIQYF
TGTGCCACCGGTAGCTTGGTCGGCAAAAACATTCAGTACTTC
>few|TRBD1|TRBJ1-2|TRBV7-9
CASSLAGLEGGFGYTF
TGTGCCAGCAGCTTAGCGGGGCTGGAAGGGGGCTTCGGCTACACCTTC
>few|NA|TRBJ1-4|TRBV29-1
CSVGATGEKLFF
TGCAGCGTTGGGGCTACGGGTGAAAAACTGTTTTTT
>few|TRBD1|TRBJ2-1|TRBV20-1
CSASYRTGGFFNEQFF
TGCAGTGCTAGTTACAGGACAGGGGGCTTCTTCAATGAGCAGTTCTTC
>few|NA|TRBJ1-2|TRBV28
CASSYSTGRSGYTF
TGTGCCAGCAGTTATTCAACAGGGAGGTCTGGCTACACCTTC
>NA|NA|TRBJ1-1|TRBV15
CATSSQVNTEAFF
TGTGCCACCAGCTCCCAGGTGAACACTGAAGCTTTCTTT
>many|NA|TRBJ2-7|TRBV6-2/TRBV6-3
CASSYGRGRSYEQYF
TGTGCCAGCAGTTACGGACGGGGGAGATCCTACGAGCAGTACTTC
>many|NA|TRBJ2-3|TRBV5-1
CASSPGASTDTQYF
TGCGCCAGCAGTCCAGGGGCGAGCACAGATACGCAGTATTTT
>NA|TRBD1|TRBJ2-1|TRBV6-6
CASSYPRGIEQFF
TGTGCCAGCAGTTACCCCAGGGGGATTGAGCAGTTCTTC
>NA|NA|TRBJ1-1|TRBV5-1
CASSFGLGQGAFF
TGCGCCAGCAGCTTCGGTCTAGGGCAGGGAGCTTTCTTT
>few|NA|TRBJ2-1|TRBV7-2
CASSSSARGSYNEQFF
TGTGCCAGCAGCTCCTCTGCGAGGGGCTCCTACAATGAGCAGTTCTTC
>NA|TRBD1|TRBJ1-4|TRBV20-1
CSARQGARGTNEKLFF
TGCAGTGCTAGACAGGGGGCCCGCGGGACTAATGAAAAACTGTTTTTT
>NA|TRBD1|TRBJ1-4|TRBV4-2
CASSQESRDRQKLFF
TGTGCCAGCAGCCAAGAGTCCCGGGACAGGCAAAAACTGTTTTTT
>NA|TRBD2|TRBJ2-7|TRBV12-3/TRBV12-4
CASNLEGSGGAPYEQYF
TGTGCCAGCAATTTAGAAGGAAGCGGGGGGGCCCCCTACGAGCAGTACTTC
>NA|NA|TRBJ2-2|TRBV5-1
CASSLDERRELFF
TGCGCCAGCAGCTTGGATGAGAGACGGGAGCTGTTTTTT
>NA|TRBD1|TRBJ2-6|TRBV7-9
CASSLALFGQGYSGANVLTF
TGTGCCAGCAGCTTAGCGCTATTTGGACAGGGTTACTCTGGGGCCAACGTCCTGACTTTC
>NA|NA|TRBJ2-5|TRBV3-1
CASSHEDRLKETQYF
TGTGCCAGCAGCCATGAAGACCGATTAAAAGAGACCCAGTACTTC
>few|TRBD1|TRBJ2-3|TRBV11-1
CASSLTGTGRTDTQYF
TGTGCCAGCAGCTTAACCGGGACAGGCCGAACAGATACGCAGTATTTT
>NA|NA|TRBJ1-2|TRBV29-1
CSVEEGAKGYTF
TGCAGCGTTGAAGAGGGGGCGAAGGGCTACACCTTC
>NA|NA|TRBJ1-2|TRBV5-8
CASSHGRRFYGYTF
TGTGCCAGCAGCCACGGACGGCGGTTCTATGGCTACACCTTC
>NA|TRBD1|TRBJ1-4|TRBV5-1
CASSWTGDAGEKLFF
TGCGCCAGCAGCTGGACAGGGGACGCGGGGGAAAAACTGTTTTTT
>few|TRBD2|TRBJ2-3|TRBV9
CASASGASTDTQYF
TGTGCCAGCGCTAGCGGAGCTAGCACAGATACGCAGTATTTT
>many|TRBD1|TRBJ2-5|TRBV28
CASRTDRGPAVTQYF
TGTGCCAGCAGGACCGACAGGGGTCCCGCGGTGACCCAGTACTTC
>many|NA|TRBJ2-7|TRBV29-1
CSVSGPYEQYF
TGCAGCGTTTCCGGACCCTACGAGCAGTACTTC
>NA|NA|TRBJ2-5|TRBV29-1
CSVEGFGPPSQETQYF
TGCAGCGTTGAGGGGTTTGGCCCCCCCAGCCAAGAGACCCAGTACTTC
>NA|TRBD1|TRBJ2-7|TRBV27
CASSLERQGAYNEQYF
TGTGCCAGCAGTTTAGAACGGCAGGGGGCCTACAATGAGCAGTACTTC
>few|NA|TRBJ1-2|TRBV7-9
CASSLAGIANYGYTF
TGTGCCAGCAGCTTAGCCGGCATTGCTAACTATGGCTACACCTTC
>NA|NA|TRBJ2-6|TRBV20-1
CSAWAWSGANVLTF
TGCAGTGCCTGGGCCTGGTCTGGGGCCAACGTCCTGACTTTC
>NA|TRBD1|TRBJ2-5|TRBV13
CASSRGQGKGTQYF
TGTGCCAGCAGCCGGGGACAGGGGAAAGGGACCCAGTACTTC
>few|NA|TRBJ2-5|TRBV20-1
CSANPGTKVDQYF
TGCAGTGCCAACCCCGGGACAAAGGTCGACCAGTACTTC
>NA|TRBD2|TRBJ2-3|TRBV5-4
CASSLGLAGGSTDTQYF
TGTGCCAGCAGCTTGGGACTAGCGGGGGGCAGCACAGATACGCAGTATTTT
>NA|NA|TRBJ2-3|TRBV24-1
CATSDLRGGHTDTQYF
TGTGCCACCAGTGATTTACGAGGGGGACACACAGATACGCAGTATTTT
>NA|NA|TRBJ1-2|TRBV6-5
CASRRDHSYGYTF
TGTGCCAGCAGACGGGACCATAGCTATGGCTACACCTTC
>many|NA|TRBJ2-1|TRBV12-3/TRBV12-4
CASRPDPSNEQFF
TGTGCCAGCAGGCCGGACCCATCCAATGAGCAGTTCTTC
>few|NA|TRBJ2-3|TRBV7-3
CASSLTISTDTRYF
TGTGCCAGCAGCTTAACGATAAGCACAGATACGCGGTATTTT
>NA|TRBD1|TRBJ1-2|TRBV5-1
CASSLSTGDYGYTF
TGCGCCAGCAGTTTATCGACAGGGGACTATGGCTACACCTTC
>NA|NA|TRBJ2-7|TRBV5-5
CASSLDQVTYEQYF
TGTGCCAGCAGCTTGGACCAGGTGACTTACGAGCAGTACTTC
>few|NA|TRBJ2-1|TRBV6-5
CASSYFGEYNEQFF
TGTGCCAGCAGTTATTTCGGAGAGTACAATGAGCAGTTCTTC
>NA|NA|TRBJ2-6|TRBV12-3/TRBV12-4
CASSFRGIFSGANVLTF
TGTGCCAGCAGTTTTCGGGGGATCTTCTCTGGGGCCAACGTCCTGACTTTC
>NA|NA|TRBJ2-7|TRBV9
CASSVDTNSPYRPPYEQYF
TGTGCCAGCAGCGTAGATACGAACAGCCCTTATAGGCCACCTTACGAGCAGTACTTC
>NA|NA|TRBJ1-1|TRBV7-2
CASSKGVNTEAFF
TGTGCCAGCAGCAAGGGAGTGAACACTGAAGCTTTCTTT